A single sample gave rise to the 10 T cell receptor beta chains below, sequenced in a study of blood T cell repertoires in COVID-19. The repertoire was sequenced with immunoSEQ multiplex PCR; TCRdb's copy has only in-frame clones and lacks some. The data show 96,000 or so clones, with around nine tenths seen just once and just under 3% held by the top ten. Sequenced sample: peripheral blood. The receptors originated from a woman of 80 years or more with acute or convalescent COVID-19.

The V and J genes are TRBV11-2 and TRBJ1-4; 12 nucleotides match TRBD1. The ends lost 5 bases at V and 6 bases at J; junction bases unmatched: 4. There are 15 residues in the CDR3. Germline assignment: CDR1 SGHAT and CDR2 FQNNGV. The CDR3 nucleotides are TGTGCCAGCAGCCGGGACAGGGGGCGGCATGAAAAACTGTTTTTT. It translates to CASSRDRGRHEKLFF.

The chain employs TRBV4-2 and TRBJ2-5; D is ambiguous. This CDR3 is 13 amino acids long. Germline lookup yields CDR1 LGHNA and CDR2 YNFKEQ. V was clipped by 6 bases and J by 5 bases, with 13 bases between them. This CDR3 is CASSRGAEETQYF. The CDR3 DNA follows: TGTGCCAGCAGTCGAGGCGCAGAGGAGACCCAGTACTTC.

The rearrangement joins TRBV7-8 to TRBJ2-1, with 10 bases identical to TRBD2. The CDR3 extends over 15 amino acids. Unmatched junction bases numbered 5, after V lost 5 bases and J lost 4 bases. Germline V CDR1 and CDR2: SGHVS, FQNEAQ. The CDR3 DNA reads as TGTGCCAGCAGCCATAGCGGGGGGCCTTACAATGAGCAGTTCTTC. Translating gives CASSHSGGPYNEQFF.

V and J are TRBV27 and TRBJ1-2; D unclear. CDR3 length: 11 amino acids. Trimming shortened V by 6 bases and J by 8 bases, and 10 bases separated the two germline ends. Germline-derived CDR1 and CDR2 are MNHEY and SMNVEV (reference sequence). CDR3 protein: CASRKNEGYTF. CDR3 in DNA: TGTGCCAGCAGGAAAAACGAGGGCTACACCTTC.

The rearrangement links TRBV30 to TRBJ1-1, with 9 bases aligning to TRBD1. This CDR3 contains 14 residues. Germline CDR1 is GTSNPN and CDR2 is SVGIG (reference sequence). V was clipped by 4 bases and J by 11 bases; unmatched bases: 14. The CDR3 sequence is CAWIPIQGQGSAFF. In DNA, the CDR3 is TGTGCCTGGATCCCCATTCAGGGACAGGGTTCGGCTTTCTTT.

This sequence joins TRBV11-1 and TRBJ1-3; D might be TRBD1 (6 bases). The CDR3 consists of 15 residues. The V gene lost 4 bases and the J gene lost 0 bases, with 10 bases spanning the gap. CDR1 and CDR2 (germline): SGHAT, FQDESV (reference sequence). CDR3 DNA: TGTGCCAGCAGCTCGGGACACGACTCTGGAAACACCATATATTTT. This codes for CASSSGHDSGNTIYF.

CDR3 nucleotides: TGTGCCAGCAGTGGTTCTGGGCGCTATGGCTACACCTTC. Translated: CASSGSGRYGYTF. The rearrangement joins TRBV25-1 to TRBJ1-2; the D is unclear. Between the trimmed V and J ends, which lost 4 bases and 4 bases, there was a span of 10 bases. Germline CDR1 and CDR2: MGHDK and SYGVNS. This CDR3 has 13 residues.

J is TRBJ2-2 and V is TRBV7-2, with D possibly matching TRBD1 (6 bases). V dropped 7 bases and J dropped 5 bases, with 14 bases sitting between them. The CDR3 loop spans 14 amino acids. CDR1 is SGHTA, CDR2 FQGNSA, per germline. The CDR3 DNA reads TGTGCCAGCATCAAGGACAGTAGTACCGGGGAGCTGTTTTTT. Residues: CASIKDSSTGELFF.

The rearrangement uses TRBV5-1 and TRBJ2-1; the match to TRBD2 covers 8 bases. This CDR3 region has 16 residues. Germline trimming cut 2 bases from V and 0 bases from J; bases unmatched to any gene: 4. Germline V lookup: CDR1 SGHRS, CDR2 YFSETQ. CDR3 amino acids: CASSFLAGFSYNEQFF. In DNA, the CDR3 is TGCGCCAGCAGCTTCTTAGCGGGATTCTCCTACAATGAGCAGTTCTTC. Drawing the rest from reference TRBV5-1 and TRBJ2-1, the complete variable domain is KAGVTQTPRYLIKTRGQQVTLSCSPISGHRSVSWYQQTPGQGLQFLFEYFSETQRNKGNFPGRFSGRQFSNSRSEMNVSTLELGDSALYLCASSFLAGFSYNEQFFGPGTRLTVL.

This chain's CDR3 is CAWAVGAYGYTF. In nucleotides, the CDR3 is TGTGCCTGGGCTGTAGGGGCCTATGGCTACACCTTC. The V gene is TRBV30, the J gene TRBJ1-2, with D possibly TRBD1 on 5 matching bases. The germline V gene has CDR1 GTSNPN and CDR2 SVGIG (reference sequence). The length of the CDR3 is 12 residues. Trimming shortened V by 5 bases and J by 4 bases, and 11 bases separated the two germline ends.